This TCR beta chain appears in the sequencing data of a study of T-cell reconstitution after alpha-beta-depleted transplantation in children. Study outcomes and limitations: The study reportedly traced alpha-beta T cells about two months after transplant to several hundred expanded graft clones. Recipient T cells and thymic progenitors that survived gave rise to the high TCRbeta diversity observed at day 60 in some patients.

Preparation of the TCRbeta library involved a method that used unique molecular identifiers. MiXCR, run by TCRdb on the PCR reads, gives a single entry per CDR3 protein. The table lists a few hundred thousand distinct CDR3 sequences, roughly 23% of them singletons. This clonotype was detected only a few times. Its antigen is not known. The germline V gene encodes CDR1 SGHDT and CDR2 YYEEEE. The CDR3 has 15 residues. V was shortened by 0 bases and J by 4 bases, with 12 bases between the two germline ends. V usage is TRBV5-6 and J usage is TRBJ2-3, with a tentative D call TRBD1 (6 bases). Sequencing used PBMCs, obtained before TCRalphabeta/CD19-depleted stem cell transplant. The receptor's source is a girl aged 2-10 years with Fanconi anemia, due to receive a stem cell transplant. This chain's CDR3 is CASSLGGKGADTQYF. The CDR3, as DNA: TGTGCCAGCAGCTTGGGGGGAAAGGGGGCAGATACGCAGTATTTT. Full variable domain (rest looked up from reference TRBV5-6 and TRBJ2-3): DAGVTQSPTHLIKTRGQQVTLRCSPKSGHDTVSWYQQALGQGPQFIFQYYEEEERQRGNFPDRFSGHQFPNYSSELNVNALLLGDSALYLCASSLGGKGADTQYFGPGTRLTVL.